One and the same sample provided the 31 T cell receptor beta chains below, sequenced in a study of cytomegalovirus exposure and HLA in healthy donors (dated by TCRdb to about 2017). Libraries were constructed by the immunoSEQ multiplex PCR assay. A mixture of 60 forward primers for TCR Vbeta segments and 13 reverse primers for TCR Jbeta segments was used in the multiplex PCR. TCRdb retrieved this table from immuneACCESS and kept in-frame rearrangements only. Not all clones are present; in checked studies, unresolved V genes account for under half, and no reason is known for the remainder. The sample includes around 300,000 clones, with approximately 84% observed a single time. Roughly 2% of the sample is taken by the ten largest. Input material: PBMCs. The source of these receptors is a middle-aged woman in good health and CMV-seropositive.

The genes are TRBV30 and TRBJ2-2, with 9 bases fitting TRBD2. Germline V gene sequence: CDR1 GTSNPN, CDR2 SVGIG (reference sequence). The CDR3 is made up of 19 amino acids. J gave up 3 bases and V 1 base, and 15 bases lay outside the gene matches. The CDR3 here is CAWSAHRGVASGDTGELFF. The CDR3 bases are TGTGCCTGGAGTGCCCACAGGGGCGTAGCTAGCGGGGACACCGGGGAGCTGTTTTTT. Using reference TRBV30 and TRBJ2-2 for the parts outside the CDR3, the full variable domain is SQTIHQWPATLVQPVGSPLSLECTVEGTSNPNLYWYRQAAGRGLQLLFYSVGIGQISSEVPQNLSASRPQDRQFILSSKKLLLSDSGFYLCAWSAHRGVASGDTGELFFGEGSRLTVL.

The chain recombines TRBV7-2 with TRBJ2-5, with 8 bases identical to TRBD2. The trim removed 0 bases at V and 9 bases at J, leaving 12 bases unmatched. The CDR3 extends over 16 amino acids. CDR1 is SGHTA, CDR2 FQGNSA, per germline. The CDR3 protein is CASSLALTGLAQPQYF. DNA of the CDR3: TGTGCCAGCAGCTTAGCTTTGACCGGACTAGCACAACCCCAGTACTTC.

The chain uses TRBV6-4 and TRBJ1-6, with 7 nucleotides matching TRBD1. Germline CDR1 MRHNA, CDR2 SNTAGT. The CDR3 spans 14 residues. V was clipped by 2 bases and J by 5 bases; unmatched bases: 0. CDR3 sequence: CASSDDRDNSPLHF. CDR3 sequence (DNA): TGTGCCAGCAGTGACGACAGGGATAATTCACCCCTCCACTTT.

This clone appeared once. V usage is TRBV4-2 and J usage is TRBJ1-4; no reliable D call. V was cut by 1 base and J by 13 bases, with 13 bases left in between. The CDR3 consists of 13 residues. Germline CDR1 LGHNA, CDR2 YNFKEQ. The CDR3 DNA follows: TGTGCCAGCAGCCAAGGCGGCCAACTTATACTGTTTTTT. Translation gives CASSQGGQLILFF.

The chain is built from TRBV7-2 and TRBJ1-6, with a possible D match to TRBD1 (6 bases). Between the trimmed V and J ends, which lost 7 bases and 7 bases, there was a span of 11 bases. The CDR3 runs to 13 residues. The germline gives CDR1 SGHTA, CDR2 FQGNSA. CDR3 amino acids: CASIAGDNSPLHF. The CDR3 coding sequence is TGTGCCAGCATCGCAGGGGACAATTCACCCCTCCACTTT.

The chain recombines TRBV25-1 with TRBJ2-5, with 11 bases lining up with TRBD2. Germline values: CDR1 MGHDK, CDR2 SYGVNS. The CDR3 consists of 17 residues. V was clipped by 3 bases and J by 4 bases; unmatched bases: 10. The CDR3 bases are TGTGCCAGCAGTGAGCTAGCGGGAGGATACCATGGAGAGACCCAGTACTTC. Amino acids: CASSELAGGYHGETQYF.

This chain connects TRBV6-1 to TRBJ2-7; tentative D call: TRBD2 (6 bases). The V and J ends lost 4 bases and 2 bases respectively, with 18 bases between them. From germline, CDR1 is MNHNS and CDR2 SASEGT. This CDR3 spans 16 amino acids. Here the CDR3 DNA reads TGTGCCAGCAGTGTTTCAGGAGGGGTGATAGCCTACGAGCAGTACTTC. This translates into CASSVSGGVIAYEQYF.

This chain links TRBV11-3 with TRBJ2-1; no definite D call. Germline values: CDR1 SGHNT, CDR2 YENEEA. V shed 5 bases and J shed 8 bases, with 13 bases lying between them. The CDR3 extends over 13 amino acids. The CDR3 DNA reads TGTGCCAGCAGCCCGGGTTCCATCGATGAGCAGTTCTTC. The encoded protein is CASSPGSIDEQFF. Filled out from reference TRBV11-3 and TRBJ2-1, the complete variable domain reads EAGVVQSPRYKIIEKKQPVAFWCNPISGHNTLYWYLQNLGQGPELLIRYENEEAVDDSQLPKDRFSAERLKGVDSTLKIQPAELGDSAVYLCASSPGSIDEQFFGPGTRLTVL.

The chain uses TRBV28 and TRBJ1-3; the match to TRBD1 covers 11 bases. The junction had 10 bases not matched to a gene; V was cut back by 6 bases and J by 3 bases. The CDR3 contains 17 residues. Per the germline V gene, CDR1 is MDHEN and CDR2 is SYDVKM. CDR3 region: CASRGTGGDIGGNTIYF. CDR3 nucleotides: TGTGCCAGCAGGGGGACAGGGGGGGATATTGGTGGAAACACCATATATTTT.

The chain recombines TRBV7-8 with TRBJ1-5, with 12 bases that match TRBD1. CDR1 is SGHVS and CDR2 is FQNEAQ in the germline V gene. Trimming cost V 5 bases and J 3 bases; bases outside gene matches: 8. The CDR3 sequence is 17 residues long. The CDR3 region is CASSLGQGAPYNQPQHF. The DNA for the CDR3 is TGTGCCAGCAGCCTGGGACAGGGGGCCCCCTACAATCAGCCCCAGCATTTT.

As concerns this clone: Other nucleotide sequences from this sample produce the same CDR3. The chain combines TRBV7-2 with TRBJ2-3; 7 bases map to TRBD2. Germline CDR1 SGHTA, CDR2 FQGNSA. Germline trimming cut 1 base from V and 0 bases from J; bases unmatched to any gene: 4. This CDR3 has 16 amino acids. The CDR3, as DNA: TGTGCCAGCAGCTTAGTGCCGCGGGGGAGCACAGATACGCAGTATTTT. It codes for CASSLVPRGSTDTQYF.

The rearrangement links TRBV7-9 to TRBJ1-6; 9 nucleotides align to TRBD1. V was clipped by 5 bases and J by 3 bases; unmatched bases: 2. The CDR3 consists of 15 residues. Per the germline V gene, CDR1 is SEHNR and CDR2 is FQNEAQ (reference sequence). The CDR3 loop is CASSGTGNYNSPLHF. CDR3 DNA sequence: TGTGCCAGCAGCGGGACAGGGAACTATAATTCACCCCTCCACTTT.

This rearrangement joins TRBV30 to TRBJ1-5; D remains ambiguous. V shed 3 bases and J shed 7 bases, with 13 bases lying between them. The length of the CDR3 is 13 residues. Per germline, CDR1 GTSNPN and CDR2 SVGIG (reference sequence). The CDR3 DNA is TGTGCCTGGAGCGACACCGCAACGCAGCCCCAGCATTTT. The encoded protein is CAWSDTATQPQHF.

This clone is a singleton in its sample. V and J are TRBV7-2 and TRBJ2-7; D is ambiguous. The CDR3 contains 15 residues. The V gene's germline CDR1 is SGHTA and CDR2 FQGNSA. With 5 bases removed from V and 2 bases from J, the gap between germline ends came to 16 bases. The CDR3: CASSPSGKGAYEQYF. In nucleotides, the CDR3 is TGTGCCAGCAGCCCATCCGGCAAAGGAGCCTACGAGCAGTACTTC.

This chain connects TRBV5-1 to TRBJ1-4, with D perhaps matching TRBD1 (6 bases). This CDR3 has 14 amino acids. The V and J ends lost 1 base and 5 bases respectively, with 9 bases between them. Germline V gives CDR1 SGHRS, CDR2 YFSETQ. In nucleotides, the CDR3 is TGCGCCAGCAGCTTGAGTACAGGGAATGAAAAACTGTTTTTT. It is translated as CASSLSTGNEKLFF.

In its sample, this clone was seen once. CDR3 in amino acids: CASSQGWDRGTFFF. Here the CDR3 DNA reads TGCGCCAGCAGCCAAGGGTGGGACAGGGGTACATTTTTCTTC. V gene TRBV4-3 combines with J gene TRBJ2-1; 10 positions agree with TRBD1. CDR3 length equals 14 residues. Germline values: CDR1 LGHNA, CDR2 YSLEER. J was trimmed by 16 bases and V by 1 base; bases with no gene match: 10.

This clone was counted between two and nine times. The chain links TRBV5-1 to TRBJ2-3; D not resolved. Trimming removed 2 bases at V and 5 bases at J, with 3 bases between. The CDR3 sequence is 11 residues long. Germline V gene lookup returns CDR1 SGHRS and CDR2 YFSETQ. The DNA of the CDR3 is TGCGCCAGCAGCTTCAAAGATACGCAGTATTTT. This encodes CASSFKDTQYF.

This clone was counted once. The J gene is TRBJ2-1, the V gene TRBV2, with 9 bases fitting TRBD2. Germline-derived CDR1 and CDR2 are SNHLY and FYNNEI. Trimming took 1 base from V and 10 from J; bases not matched to a gene: 2. The length of the CDR3 is 13 residues. DNA of the CDR3: TGTGCCAGCAGTGAAGAGGGGACTAGCGAGCAGTTCTTC. Its translation is CASSEEGTSEQFF.

The V gene is TRBV9, the J gene TRBJ2-1, with D unclear. The CDR3 has 11 residues. Trimming took 0 bases from V and 9 from J, leaving 4 bases between them. From germline, CDR1 is SGDLS and CDR2 YYNGEE. The CDR3 region is CASSVGAEQFF. CDR3 sequence (DNA): TGTGCCAGCAGCGTAGGGGCTGAGCAGTTCTTC.

The gene calls are TRBV30 and TRBJ1-1, with TRBD1 as a possible D gene (5 bases). CDR1 is GTSNPN, CDR2 SVGIG, per germline (reference sequence). The V end was cut by 3 bases, the J end by 6 bases, with 20 bases between. This CDR3 spans 15 amino acids. CDR3 residues: CAWSRRRGMIPEAFF. In DNA form, the CDR3 reads TGTGCCTGGAGCCGTCGGCGGGGGATGATACCTGAAGCTTTCTTT.

CDR3 bases: TGTGCCAGCAGCTTCGACAGGATACTCACGGATACGCAGTATTTT. Protein: CASSFDRILTDTQYF. V gene TRBV7-9 combines with J gene TRBJ2-3; maybe TRBD1 (6 bases). The CDR3 extends over 15 amino acids. Trimming cost V 3 bases and J 6 bases, with 16 bases left between them. Germline V CDR1 and CDR2: SEHNR, FQNEAQ (reference sequence).

The genes are TRBV27 and TRBJ1-2; D is possibly TRBD1 (5 bases). Trimming pared 5 bases from V and 8 bases from J, leaving 15 bases between. CDR3 length equals 13 residues. Germline-derived CDR1 and CDR2 are MNHEY and SMNVEV (reference sequence). The CDR3 here is CASSGRGSQGYTF. The CDR3 nucleotides read TGTGCCAGCAGTGGCCGGGGGTCTCAGGGCTACACCTTC.

V and J are TRBV5-1 and TRBJ1-1; TRBD1 matches 7 bases. Germline lookup yields CDR1 SGHRS and CDR2 YFSETQ. Germline trimming cut 5 bases from V and 5 bases from J; bases unmatched to any gene: 6. CDR3 length equals 13 residues. The CDR3 DNA reads TGCGCCAGCAGGCGGGAGGGGGCAACTGAAGCTTTCTTT. Translating it yields CASRREGATEAFF. The entire variable domain, with the rest obtained from reference TRBV5-1 and TRBJ1-1, is as follows: KAGVTQTPRYLIKTRGQQVTLSCSPISGHRSVSWYQQTPGQGLQFLFEYFSETQRNKGNFPGRFSGRQFSNSRSEMNVSTLELGDSALYLCASRREGATEAFFGQGTRLTVV.

V gene TRBV7-9 combines with J gene TRBJ2-5; weak D call: TRBD2 (5 bases). V was pared by 5 bases and J by 5 bases, with 9 bases between. Germline CDR1 and CDR2: SEHNR and FQNEAQ (reference sequence). This CDR3 region has 12 residues. Here the CDR3 reads CASSPRGETQYF. In DNA form, the CDR3 reads TGTGCCAGCAGCCCACGAGGGGAGACCCAGTACTTC.

The gene calls are TRBV19 and TRBJ1-1; D is possibly TRBD1 (5 bases). CDR1 and CDR2 from the germline V gene are LNHDA and SQIVND (reference sequence). This CDR3 is 16 amino acids long. Trimming removed 2 bases from V and 1 base from J, with 14 bases in between. CDR3 nucleotide sequence: TGTGCCAGTAGTATATCCGGGAGAAGGGGGAACACTGAAGCTTTCTTT. This translates into CASSISGRRGNTEAFF.

The genes are TRBV30 and TRBJ2-2; TRBD2 matches at 7 bases. V was clipped by 3 bases and J by 0 bases; unmatched bases: 7. Germline assignment: CDR1 GTSNPN and CDR2 SVGIG (reference sequence). CDR3 size: 16 residues. This CDR3 is CAWSKRSGTNTGELFF. CDR3 nucleotides: TGTGCCTGGAGCAAAAGGAGCGGGACGAACACCGGGGAGCTGTTTTTT.

This chain links TRBV6-1 with TRBJ1-3; D is unclear. Germline values: CDR1 MNHNS, CDR2 SASEGT. The CDR3 has 13 residues. Between the trimmed V and J ends, which lost 5 bases and 6 bases, there was a span of 11 bases. The CDR3 sequence is CASSTTHPNTIYF. The CDR3 DNA sequence: TGTGCCAGCAGTACCACTCACCCAAACACCATATATTTT.

The chain uses TRBV7-2 and TRBJ1-6; 8 bases are a match to TRBD1. Germline-derived CDR1 and CDR2 are SGHTA and FQGNSA. J gave up 8 bases and V 1 base, and 1 base lay outside the gene matches. The CDR3 covers 14 residues. CDR3 sequence reads: CASSLGQGHSPLHF. CDR3 in DNA: TGTGCCAGCAGCTTAGGACAGGGGCATTCACCCCTCCACTTT.

J is TRBJ1-5 and V is TRBV15, with a possible D match to TRBD1 (6 bases). Germline V CDR1 and CDR2: LNHNV, YYDKDF (reference sequence). The ends were cut back, 5 bases at V and 5 bases at J, with 19 bases in the middle. This CDR3 contains 16 residues. In DNA, the CDR3 is TGTGCCACCAGCGGAAACCCGGGACAAGACCATCAGCCCCAGCATTTT. Its protein is CATSGNPGQDHQPQHF.

This clone was observed a single time. CDR3 nucleotide sequence: TGTGCCAGCAGCCCCCGGGACAGACTATCCTCCTACGAGCAGTACTTC. Translated, it gives CASSPRDRLSSYEQYF. V usage is TRBV13 and J usage is TRBJ2-7; TRBD1 matches at 7 bases. The CDR3 length is 16 residues. Germline trimming cut 5 bases from V and 0 bases from J; bases unmatched to any gene: 10. Germline CDR1 PRHDT, CDR2 FYEKMQ (reference sequence).

The chain is built from TRBV29-1 and TRBJ2-5; D is undetermined. Germline V lookup: CDR1 SQVTM, CDR2 ANQGSEA. Trimming shortened V by 7 bases and J by 4 bases, and 10 bases separated the two germline ends. CDR3 length: 11 residues. The CDR3 DNA follows: TGCAGCGCGGTCCGAGGAGAGACCCAGTACTTC. Protein sequence: CSAVRGETQYF. Looking up the rest from reference TRBV29-1 and TRBJ2-5 gives the full variable domain: SAVISQKPSRDICQRGTSLTIQCQVDSQVTMMFWYRQQPGQSLTLIATANQGSEATYESGFVIDKFPISRPNLTFSTLTVSNMSPEDSSIYLCSAVRGETQYFGPGTRLLVL.